This TCR beta chain was sequenced during a study of shared clonotypes between healthy human individuals. The CDR3 extends over 13 amino acids. Germline V gives CDR1 SQVTM, CDR2 ANQGSEA. All of the donors resided in Nashville, Tennessee, and each was a Caucasian adult. In regard to this clone: Its antigen is undetermined.

Points from the study as a whole: Owing to a small donor count, the genetic and exposure-history diversity represented was limited. Several donors shared 4.5% to 6.5% of their naive CD4 clonotypes. Among non-shared clonotypes, generation probabilities were lower than among those shared by all four donors.

Profiling relied on immunoSEQ multiplex PCR, and the TCRdb table lists in-frame clones only, not all of them. The table records 2 million to 3 million clones, 93% of them present only once. Sequenced: naive CD4+ T cells from PBMCs. The subset here: CD45RA+ positively selected. The clonotype comes from a man between 18 and 29 years old in good health. Some clones in this sample may be carry-over from other donors' samples. The rearrangement uses TRBV29-1 and TRBJ2-5; D is uncertain. With the DNA end fitting TRBJ2-7 better, the J assignment may be wrong. The CDR3 nucleotides read TGCAGCGTTGGAAGTACAAGCTCCTACGAGCAGTACTTC. The encoded protein is CSVGSTSSYEQYF.